This T cell receptor beta chain was sequenced during a study of cytomegalovirus exposure and HLA in healthy donors. Study background: Earlier, 110 million or so unique TCR beta sequences were recovered from roughly 180 million T cells by an analysis. Regarding the study as a whole: TRBV6-2, TRBV6-3 and some other V segments were unresolvable in 87-base-pair reads.

Primers for the PCR totalled 60 Vbeta and 13 Jbeta. Assay used: immunoSEQ multiplex PCR; TCRdb lists only in-frame clones, some missing. The sample lists 130,000 or so clones, roughly 82% occurring once. Remarks on this clone: Its antigen remains unidentified.

Germline lookup yields CDR1 SEHNR and CDR2 FQNEAQ (reference sequence). Deletions cut 0 bases from V and 5 bases from J, with 13 bases between. The CDR3 has 15 residues. The sequence derives from a male donor in good health and CMV-seropositive. This sequence joins TRBV7-9 and TRBJ2-5; D perhaps matches TRBD1 (5 bases). The sample was PBMCs. The CDR3 here is CASSLAGRGTETQYF. DNA of the CDR3: TGTGCCAGCAGCTTAGCTGGAAGGGGAACGGAGACCCAGTACTTC. Combining the CDR3 with reference TRBV7-9 and TRBJ2-5 gives the whole variable domain DTGVSQNPRHKITKRGQNVTFRCDPISEHNRLYWYRQTLGQGPEFLTYFQNEAQLEKSRLLSDRFSAERPKGSFSTLEIQRTEQGDSAMYLCASSLAGRGTETQYFGPGTRLLVL.